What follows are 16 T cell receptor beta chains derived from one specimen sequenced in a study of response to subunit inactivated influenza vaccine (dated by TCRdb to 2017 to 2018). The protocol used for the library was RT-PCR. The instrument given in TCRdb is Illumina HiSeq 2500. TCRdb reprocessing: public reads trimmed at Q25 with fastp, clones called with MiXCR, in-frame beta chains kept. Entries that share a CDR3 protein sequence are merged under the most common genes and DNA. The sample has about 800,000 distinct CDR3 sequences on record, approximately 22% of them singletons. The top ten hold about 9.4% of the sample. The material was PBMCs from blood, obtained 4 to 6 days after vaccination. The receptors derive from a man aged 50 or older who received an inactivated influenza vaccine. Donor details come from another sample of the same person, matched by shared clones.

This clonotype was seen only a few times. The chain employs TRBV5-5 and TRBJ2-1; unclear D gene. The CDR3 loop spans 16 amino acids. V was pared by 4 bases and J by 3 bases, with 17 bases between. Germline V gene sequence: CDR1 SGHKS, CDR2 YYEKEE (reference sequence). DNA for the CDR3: TGTGCCAGCAGCGGACCCAGCCCGGTAGACTACAATGAGCAGTTCTTC. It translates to CASSGPSPVDYNEQFF.

CDR3 nucleotides: TGCAGCACGTCAGGGGATTTGGGCGGGATCAACAATGAGCAGTTCTTC. Protein sequence: CSTSGDLGGINNEQFF. The rearrangement uses TRBV29-1 and TRBJ2-1, with D possibly called TRBD1 or TRBD2 (6 bases each). CDR3 length: 16 residues. CDR1 SQVTM and CDR2 ANQGSEA come from the germline V gene. The V gene lost 8 bases and the J gene lost 5 bases, with 25 bases spanning the gap.

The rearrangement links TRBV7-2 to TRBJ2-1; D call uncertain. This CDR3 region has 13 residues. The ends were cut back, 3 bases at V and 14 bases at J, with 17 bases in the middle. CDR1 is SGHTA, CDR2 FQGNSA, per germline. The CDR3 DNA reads TGTGCCAGCAGCTTGGCCTGGGATTTCGACGAGTTCTTC. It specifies CASSLAWDFDEFF.

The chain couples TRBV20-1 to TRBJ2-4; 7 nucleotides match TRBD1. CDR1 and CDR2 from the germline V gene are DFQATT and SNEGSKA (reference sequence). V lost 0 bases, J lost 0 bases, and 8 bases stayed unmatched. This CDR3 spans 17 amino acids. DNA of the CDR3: TGCAGTGCTAGAGATCGGTCAGGGGGTTTAGCCAAAAACATTCAGTACTTC. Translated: CSARDRSGGLAKNIQYF.

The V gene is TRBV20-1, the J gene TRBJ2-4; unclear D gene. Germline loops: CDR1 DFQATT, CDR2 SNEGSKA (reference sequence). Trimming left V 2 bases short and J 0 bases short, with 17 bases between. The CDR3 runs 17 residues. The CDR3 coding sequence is TGCAGTGCTAGACCTAGTGGAGTAAAGCTAGCCAAAAACATTCAGTACTTC. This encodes CSARPSGVKLAKNIQYF.

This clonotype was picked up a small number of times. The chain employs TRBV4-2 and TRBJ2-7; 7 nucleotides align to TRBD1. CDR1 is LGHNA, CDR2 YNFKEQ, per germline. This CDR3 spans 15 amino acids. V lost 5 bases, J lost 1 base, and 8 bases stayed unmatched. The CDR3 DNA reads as TGTGCCAGCAGCGCAGGGACAGCCCGTTCCTACGAGCAGTACTTC. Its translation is CASSAGTARSYEQYF.

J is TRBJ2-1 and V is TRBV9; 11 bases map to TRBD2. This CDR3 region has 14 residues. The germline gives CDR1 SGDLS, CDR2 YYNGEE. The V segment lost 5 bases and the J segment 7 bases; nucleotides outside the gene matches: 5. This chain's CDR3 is CASSSGRAGNEQFF. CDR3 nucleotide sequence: TGTGCCAGCAGTAGCGGGAGGGCGGGGAATGAGCAGTTCTTC.

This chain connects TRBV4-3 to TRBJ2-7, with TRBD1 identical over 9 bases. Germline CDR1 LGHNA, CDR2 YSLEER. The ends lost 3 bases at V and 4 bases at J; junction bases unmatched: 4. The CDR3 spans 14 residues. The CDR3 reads CASSQTGGVYEQYF. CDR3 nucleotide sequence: TGCGCCAGCAGCCAGACAGGGGGGGTATACGAGCAGTACTTC.

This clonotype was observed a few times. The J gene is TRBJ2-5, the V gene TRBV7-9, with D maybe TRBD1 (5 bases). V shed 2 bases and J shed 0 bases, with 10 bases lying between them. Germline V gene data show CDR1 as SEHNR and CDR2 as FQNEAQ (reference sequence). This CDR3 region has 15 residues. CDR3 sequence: CASSLQGSYQETQYF. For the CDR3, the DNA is TGTGCCAGCAGCTTACAGGGCAGCTACCAAGAGACCCAGTACTTC. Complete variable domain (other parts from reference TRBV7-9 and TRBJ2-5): DTGVSQNPRHKITKRGQNVTFRCDPISEHNRLYWYRQTLGQGPEFLTYFQNEAQLEKSRLLSDRFSAERPKGSFSTLEIQRTEQGDSAMYLCASSLQGSYQETQYFGPGTRLLVL.

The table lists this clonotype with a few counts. CDR3 nucleotide sequence: TGTGCCAGCAGTTTCTCGGGACCTGGAAACACCATATATTTT. Its protein is CASSFSGPGNTIYF. The rearrangement joins TRBV27 to TRBJ1-3; TRBD1 might be the D (5 bases). V shed 3 bases and J shed 2 bases, with 8 bases lying between them. The CDR3 spans 14 residues. Germline assignment: CDR1 MNHEY and CDR2 SMNVEV (reference sequence).

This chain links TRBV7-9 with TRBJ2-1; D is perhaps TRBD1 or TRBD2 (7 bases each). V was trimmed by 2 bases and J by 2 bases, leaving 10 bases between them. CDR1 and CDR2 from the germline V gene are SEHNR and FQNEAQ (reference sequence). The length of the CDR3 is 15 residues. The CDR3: CASSLQGGAYNEQFF. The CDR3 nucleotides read TGTGCCAGCAGCTTACAGGGGGGGGCCTACAATGAGCAGTTCTTC.

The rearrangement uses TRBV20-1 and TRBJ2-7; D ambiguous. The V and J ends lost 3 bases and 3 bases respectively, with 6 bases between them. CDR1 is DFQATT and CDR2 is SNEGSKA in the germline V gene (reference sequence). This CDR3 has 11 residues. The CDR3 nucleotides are TGCAGTGCTAGTGGATACTACGAGCAGTACTTC. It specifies CSASGYYEQYF.

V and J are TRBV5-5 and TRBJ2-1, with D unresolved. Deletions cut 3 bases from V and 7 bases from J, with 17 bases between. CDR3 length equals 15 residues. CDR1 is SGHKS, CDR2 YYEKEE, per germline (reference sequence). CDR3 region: CASSSRAGQGNEQFF. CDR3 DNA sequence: TGTGCCAGCAGCTCCCGGGCCGGGCAAGGTAATGAGCAGTTCTTC.

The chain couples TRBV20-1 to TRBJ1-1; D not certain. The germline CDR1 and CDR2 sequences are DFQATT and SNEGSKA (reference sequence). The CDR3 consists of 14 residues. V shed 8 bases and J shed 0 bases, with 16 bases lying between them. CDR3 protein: CSTKGVSMNTEAFF. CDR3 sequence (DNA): TGCAGTACGAAAGGTGTGAGTATGAACACTGAAGCTTTCTTT.

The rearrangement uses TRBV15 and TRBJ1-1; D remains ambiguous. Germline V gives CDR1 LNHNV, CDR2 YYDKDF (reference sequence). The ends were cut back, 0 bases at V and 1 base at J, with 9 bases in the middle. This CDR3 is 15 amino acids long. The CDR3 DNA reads TGTGCCACCAGCAGAGATAGGAAGTCGAACACTGAAGCTTTCTTT. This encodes CATSRDRKSNTEAFF.

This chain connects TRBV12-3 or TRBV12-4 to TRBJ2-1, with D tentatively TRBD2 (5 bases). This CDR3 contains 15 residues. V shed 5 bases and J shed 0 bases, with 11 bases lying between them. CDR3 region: CASSEGIGSYNEQFF. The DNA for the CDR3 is TGTGCCAGCAGTGAGGGAATAGGCTCCTACAATGAGCAGTTCTTC.